These 2 T cell receptor beta chains were all obtained from the same sample, sequenced in a study of blood T cell repertoires in COVID-19. Some clones are missing from TCRdb's copy, which holds only in-frame ones; the method was immunoSEQ multiplex PCR. The data hold about 310,000 clones, with around 90% observed a single time. The sequencing input was peripheral blood. These receptors originate from a woman aged 40-49 years with COVID-19, enrolled during active disease.

In its sample, this clone was seen once. The chain uses TRBV27 and TRBJ1-1; D is possibly TRBD1 (5 bases). The germline V gene has CDR1 MNHEY and CDR2 SMNVEV (reference sequence). The V gene lost 5 bases and the J gene lost 5 bases, with 18 bases spanning the gap. The CDR3 runs to 15 residues. CDR3 region: CASSAGAGTRTEAFF. The DNA of the CDR3 is TGTGCCAGCAGTGCCGGAGCGGGGACGCGAACTGAAGCTTTCTTT.

This clone showed up just a few times. The V gene is TRBV12-5, the J gene TRBJ2-2; possible D gene TRBD2, 6 bases. Germline V lookup: CDR1 LGHNT, CDR2 FRNRAP. The CDR3 sequence is 15 residues long. V lost 0 bases to trimming and J lost 6 bases, with 11 bases between them. In nucleotides, the CDR3 is TGTGCTAGTGGTTTGGTATCGGGGGACCCCGGGGAGCTGTTTTTT. It encodes CASGLVSGDPGELFF.